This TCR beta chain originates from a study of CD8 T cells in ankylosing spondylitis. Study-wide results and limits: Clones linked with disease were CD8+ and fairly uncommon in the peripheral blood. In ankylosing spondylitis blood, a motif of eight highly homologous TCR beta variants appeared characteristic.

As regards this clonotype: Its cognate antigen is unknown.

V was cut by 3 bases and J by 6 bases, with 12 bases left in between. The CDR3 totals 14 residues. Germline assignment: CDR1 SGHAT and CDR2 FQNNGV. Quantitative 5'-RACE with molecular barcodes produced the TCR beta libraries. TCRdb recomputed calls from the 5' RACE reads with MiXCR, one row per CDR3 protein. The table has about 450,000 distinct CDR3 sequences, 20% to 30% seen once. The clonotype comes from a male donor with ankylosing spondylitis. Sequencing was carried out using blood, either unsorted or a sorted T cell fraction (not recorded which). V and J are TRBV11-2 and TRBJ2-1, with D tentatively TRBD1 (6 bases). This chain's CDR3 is CASSLDRTANEQFF. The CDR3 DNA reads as TGTGCCAGCAGCTTGGACCGGACAGCCAATGAGCAGTTCTTC.